The entry that follows covers one TCR beta chain sequence. Patients sequenced had flow cytometry evidence of CD8+CD57+ cell expansion. These data originate in a study of CD8+CD57+ T cells in acquired aplastic anemia. Deletions cut 4 bases from V and 2 bases from J, with 8 bases between. This CDR3 has 13 residues. From germline, CDR1 is MGHDK and CDR2 SYGVNS. TCR beta VDJ and CDR3 were profiled, and genomic DNA was the template. TCRdb analysed the reads with MiXCR anew, one entry per CDR3 protein. The sample lists 180,000 or so distinct CDR3 sequences, roughly 48% seen once, with about 1.2% in the top ten.

The chain uses TRBV25-1 and TRBJ1-1; D unresolved. The sample taken for sequencing was sorted CD4+, CD8+, or CD8+CD57+ T cells (not recorded which) from PBMCs. This clonotype originated in a human donor with aplastic anemia. As DNA, the CDR3 is TGTGCCAGCAGTGCCCTCGGTAACACTGAAGCTTTCTTT. This codes for CASSALGNTEAFF.